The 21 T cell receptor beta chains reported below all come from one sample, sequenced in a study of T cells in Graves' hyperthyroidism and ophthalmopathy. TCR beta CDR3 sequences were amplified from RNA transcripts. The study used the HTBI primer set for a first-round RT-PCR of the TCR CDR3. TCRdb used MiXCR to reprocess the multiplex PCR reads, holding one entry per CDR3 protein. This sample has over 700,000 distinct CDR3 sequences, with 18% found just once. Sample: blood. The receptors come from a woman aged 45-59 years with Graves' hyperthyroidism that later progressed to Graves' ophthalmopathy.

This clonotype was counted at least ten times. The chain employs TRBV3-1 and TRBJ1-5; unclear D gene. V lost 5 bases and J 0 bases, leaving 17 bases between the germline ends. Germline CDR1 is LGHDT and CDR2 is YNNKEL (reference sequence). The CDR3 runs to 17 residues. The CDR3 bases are TGTGCCAGCAGCTTCGTCTGGGAGAGCGATAGCAATCAGCCCCAGCATTTT. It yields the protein CASSFVWESDSNQPQHF.

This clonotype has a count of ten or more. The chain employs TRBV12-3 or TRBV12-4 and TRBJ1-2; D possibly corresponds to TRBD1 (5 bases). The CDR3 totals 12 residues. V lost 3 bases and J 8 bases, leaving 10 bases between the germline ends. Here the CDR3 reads CASSLGTKGYTF. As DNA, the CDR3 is TGTGCCAGCAGTTTGGGGACGAAAGGCTACACCTTC.

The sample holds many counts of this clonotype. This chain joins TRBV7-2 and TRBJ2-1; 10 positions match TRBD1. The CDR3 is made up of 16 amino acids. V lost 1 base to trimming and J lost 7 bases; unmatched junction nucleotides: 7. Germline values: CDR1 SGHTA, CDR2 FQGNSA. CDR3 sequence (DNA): TGTGCCAGCAGCTTAGAGGGGGGACAGGGGAGGAATGAGCAGTTCTTC. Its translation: CASSLEGGQGRNEQFF.

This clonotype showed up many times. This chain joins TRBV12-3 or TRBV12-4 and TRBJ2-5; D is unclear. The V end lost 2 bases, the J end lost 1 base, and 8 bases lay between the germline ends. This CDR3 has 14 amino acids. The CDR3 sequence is CASSLSQTQETQYF. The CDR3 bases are TGTGCCAGCAGTTTATCACAGACCCAAGAGACCCAGTACTTC.

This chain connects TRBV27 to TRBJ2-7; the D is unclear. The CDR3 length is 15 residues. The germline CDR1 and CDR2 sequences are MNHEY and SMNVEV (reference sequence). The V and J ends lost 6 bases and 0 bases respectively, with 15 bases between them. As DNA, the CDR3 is TGTGCCAGCAGCCCTGGGATTATAAGCTCCTACGAGCAGTACTTC. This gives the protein CASSPGIISSYEQYF.

CDR3 sequence reads: CAISESGTLFF. CDR3 in DNA: TGTGCCATCAGTGAGTCGGGAACGCTGTTTTTT. The chain recombines TRBV10-3 with TRBJ2-2, with unresolved D. Trimming took off 0 bases at V and 13 bases at J, with 6 bases between the two ends. Germline CDR1 and CDR2: ENHRY and SYGVKD. The CDR3 runs to 11 residues.

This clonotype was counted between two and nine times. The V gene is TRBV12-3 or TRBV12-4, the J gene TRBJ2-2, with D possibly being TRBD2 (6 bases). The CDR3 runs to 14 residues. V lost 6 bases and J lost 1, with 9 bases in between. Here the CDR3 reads CASRRAGNTGELFF. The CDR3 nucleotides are TGTGCCAGCAGAAGAGCGGGGAACACCGGGGAGCTGTTTTTT.

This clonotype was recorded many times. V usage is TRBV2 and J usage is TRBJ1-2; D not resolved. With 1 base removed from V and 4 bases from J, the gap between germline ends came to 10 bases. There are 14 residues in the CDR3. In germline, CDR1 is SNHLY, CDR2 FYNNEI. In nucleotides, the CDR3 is TGTGCCAGCAGTGAAGAGTCTGGGTTCTATGGCTACACCTTC. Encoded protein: CASSEESGFYGYTF.

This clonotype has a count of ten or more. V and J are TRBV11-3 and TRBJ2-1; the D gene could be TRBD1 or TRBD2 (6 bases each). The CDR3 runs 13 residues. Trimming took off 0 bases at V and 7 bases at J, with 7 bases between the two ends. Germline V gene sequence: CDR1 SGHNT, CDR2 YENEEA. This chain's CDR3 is CASSLEGGNEQFF. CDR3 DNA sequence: TGTGCCAGCAGCTTAGAAGGGGGGAATGAGCAGTTCTTC.

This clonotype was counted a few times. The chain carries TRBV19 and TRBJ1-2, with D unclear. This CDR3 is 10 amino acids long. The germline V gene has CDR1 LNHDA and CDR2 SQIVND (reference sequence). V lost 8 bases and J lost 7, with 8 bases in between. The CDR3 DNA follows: TGTGCCAGTGGCTACGGTGGCTACACCTTC. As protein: CASGYGGYTF. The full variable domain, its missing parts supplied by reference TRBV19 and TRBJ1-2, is DGGITQSPKYLFRKEGQNVTLSCEQNLNHDAMYWYRQDPGQGLRLIYYSQIVNDFQKGDIAEGYSVSREKKESFPLTVTSAQKNPTAFYLCASGYGGYTFGSGTRLTVV.

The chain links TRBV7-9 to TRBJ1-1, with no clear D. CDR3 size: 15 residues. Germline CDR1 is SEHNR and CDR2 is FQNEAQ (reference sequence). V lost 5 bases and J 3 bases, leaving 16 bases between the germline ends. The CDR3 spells CASSPAGRADTEAFF. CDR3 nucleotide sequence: TGTGCCAGCAGCCCTGCGGGGAGGGCAGACACTGAAGCTTTCTTT.

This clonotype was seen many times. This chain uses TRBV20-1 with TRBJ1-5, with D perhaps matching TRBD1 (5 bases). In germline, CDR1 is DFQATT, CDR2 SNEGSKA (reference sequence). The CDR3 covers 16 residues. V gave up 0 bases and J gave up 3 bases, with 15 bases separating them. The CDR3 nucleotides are TGCAGTGCTAGAGACCCCCAGGGACTATTCAATCAGCCCCAGCATTTT. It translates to CSARDPQGLFNQPQHF.

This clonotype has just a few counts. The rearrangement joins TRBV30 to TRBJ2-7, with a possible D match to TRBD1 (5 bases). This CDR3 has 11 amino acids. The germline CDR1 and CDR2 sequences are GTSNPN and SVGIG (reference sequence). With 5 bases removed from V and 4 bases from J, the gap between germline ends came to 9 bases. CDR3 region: CAWGHGYEQYF. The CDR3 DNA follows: TGTGCCTGGGGACACGGTTACGAGCAGTACTTC.

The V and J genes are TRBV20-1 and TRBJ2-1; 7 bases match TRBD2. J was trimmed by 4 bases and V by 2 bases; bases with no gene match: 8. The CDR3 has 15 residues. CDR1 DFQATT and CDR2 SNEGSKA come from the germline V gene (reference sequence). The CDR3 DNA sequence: TGCAGTGCTAGAATGGCTAGCGGAAATTACAATGAGCAGTTCTTC. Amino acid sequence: CSARMASGNYNEQFF.

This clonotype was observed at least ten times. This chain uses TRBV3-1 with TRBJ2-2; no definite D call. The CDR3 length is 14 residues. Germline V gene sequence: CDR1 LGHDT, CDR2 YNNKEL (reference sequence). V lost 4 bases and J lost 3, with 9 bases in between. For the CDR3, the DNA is TGTGCCAGCAGCCCCGATCCGGACACCGGGGAGCTGTTTTTT. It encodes CASSPDPDTGELFF.

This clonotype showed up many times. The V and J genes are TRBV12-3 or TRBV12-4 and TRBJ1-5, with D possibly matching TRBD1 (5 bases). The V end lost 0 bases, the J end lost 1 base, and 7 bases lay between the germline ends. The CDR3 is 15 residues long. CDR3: CASSLARGSNQPQHF. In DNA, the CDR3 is TGTGCCAGCAGTTTAGCACGGGGGAGCAATCAGCCCCAGCATTTT.

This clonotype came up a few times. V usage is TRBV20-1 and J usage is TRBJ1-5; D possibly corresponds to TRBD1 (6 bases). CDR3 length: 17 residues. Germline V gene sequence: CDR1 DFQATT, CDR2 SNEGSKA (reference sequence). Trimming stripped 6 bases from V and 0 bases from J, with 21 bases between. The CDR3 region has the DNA TGCAGTGCCGGACCCGGGACACCAGACAATAGCAATCAGCCCCAGCATTTT. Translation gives CSAGPGTPDNSNQPQHF.

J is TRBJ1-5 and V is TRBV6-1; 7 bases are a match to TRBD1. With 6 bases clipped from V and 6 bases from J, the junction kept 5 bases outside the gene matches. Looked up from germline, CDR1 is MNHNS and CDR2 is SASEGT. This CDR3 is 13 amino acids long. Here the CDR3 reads CASSTGEGQPQHF. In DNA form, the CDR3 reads TGTGCCAGCAGCACAGGGGAGGGTCAGCCCCAGCATTTT.

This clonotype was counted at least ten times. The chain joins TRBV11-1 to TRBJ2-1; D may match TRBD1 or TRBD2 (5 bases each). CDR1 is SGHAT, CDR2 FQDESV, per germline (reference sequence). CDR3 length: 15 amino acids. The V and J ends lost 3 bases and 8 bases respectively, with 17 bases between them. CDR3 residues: CASSFPRAGMHEQFF. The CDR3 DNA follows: TGTGCCAGCAGCTTTCCCAGGGCGGGCATGCATGAGCAGTTCTTC.

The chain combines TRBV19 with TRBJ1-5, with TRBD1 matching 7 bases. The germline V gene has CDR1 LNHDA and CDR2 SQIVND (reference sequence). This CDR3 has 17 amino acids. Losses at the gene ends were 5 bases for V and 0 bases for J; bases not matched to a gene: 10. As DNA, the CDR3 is TGTGCCAGTAGTCAGGGGGTCGTGTCCTATAGCAATCAGCCCCAGCATTTT. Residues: CASSQGVVSYSNQPQHF.

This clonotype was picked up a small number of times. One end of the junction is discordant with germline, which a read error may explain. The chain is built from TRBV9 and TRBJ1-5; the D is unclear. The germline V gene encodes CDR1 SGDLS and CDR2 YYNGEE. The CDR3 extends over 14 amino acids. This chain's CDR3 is CSSSVYGSNQPQHF. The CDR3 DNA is TGTTCCAGCAGCGTTTACGGTTCCAATCAGCCCCAGCATTTT.